This T cell receptor beta chain was profiled in a study of blood T cell repertoires in COVID-19. Clones were sequenced by immunoSEQ multiplex PCR, and TCRdb holds only the in-frame ones, with some missing. The sample consists of approximately 260,000 clones, around 90% of them appearing once. The CDR3 is made up of 15 amino acids. V lost 5 bases and J 0 bases, leaving 8 bases between the germline ends. CDR1 LNHDA and CDR2 SQIVND come from the germline V gene (reference sequence). What was sequenced was peripheral blood. This rearrangement joins TRBV19 to TRBJ2-6; no firm D call. The receptor was isolated from a woman aged 70-85 years with COVID-19, enrolled during active disease. The CDR3 DNA sequence: TGTGCCAGTAGTTACTCGGGCTCTGGGGCCAACGTCCTGACTTTC. Translation: CASSYSGSGANVLTF. Supplemented by reference TRBV19 and TRBJ2-6, the full variable domain reads DGGITQSPKYLFRKEGQNVTLSCEQNLNHDAMYWYRQDPGQGLRLIYYSQIVNDFQKGDIAEGYSVSREKKESFPLTVTSAQKNPTAFYLCASSYSGSGANVLTFGAGSRLTVL.